The clone carrying this TCR beta chain was seen a handful of times. The record originates from a study of T-cell memory formation after mild COVID-19. MiXCR, run by TCRdb on the 5' RACE reads, gives a single entry per CDR3 protein. The sample holds tens of thousands of distinct CDR3 sequences, approximately 16% seen once. V was cut by 2 bases and J by 6 bases, with 7 bases left in between. Germline V CDR1 and CDR2: MGHDK, SYGVNS. The CDR3 is 12 amino acids. This TCR was recovered from an adult woman who had mild COVID-19 (a few samples of this study predate the infection). Cell type and time point are not known. The sample comprised PBMCs or a T cell subset sorted from them (not recorded which). The chain has TRBV25-1 and TRBJ1-1, with D uncertain. In DNA, the CDR3 is TGTGCCAGCAGTGAACGCGGGCCTGAAGCTTTCTTT. It codes for CASSERGPEAFF.